Listed below are T cell receptor beta chains from one sample, sequenced in a study of T-cell memory formation after mild COVID-19. Via MiXCR, TCRdb re-called the 5' RACE reads, giving one row per CDR3 protein. The sample includes tens of thousands of distinct CDR3 sequences, around 16% seen only once; the top ten take 39%. What was sequenced was PBMCs or a T cell subset sorted from them (not recorded which). These receptors came from a man aged 18 to 29 who had mild COVID-19 (a few samples of this study predate the infection). Cell type and time point are not known. Both conserved end residues are part of each CDR3. A D gene is named only where the DNA matches it firmly. Size is omitted from some rows. Given values are once, few, many or a class for expanded clones.

CDR3aa,CDR3nt,d_gene,v_gene,abundance,j_gene
CASSHGQGHGYTF,TGTGCCAGCAGTCATGGACAGGGGCACGGCTACACCTTC,TRBD1,TRBV6-2/TRBV6-3,.,TRBJ1-2
CASRPGWHF,TGTGCCAGCAGACCGGGGTGGCACTTC,.,TRBV7-9,.,TRBJ2-5
CASSLTSEGSPLHF,TGTGCCAGCAGCTTAACCAGTGAGGGTTCACCCCTCCACTTT,.,TRBV7-9,.,TRBJ1-6
CSARPSERYNSPLHF,TGCAGTGCTAGGCCTTCTGAACGCTATAATTCACCCCTCCACTTT,.,TRBV20-1,.,TRBJ1-6
CASSSGYTEAFF,TGTGCCAGCAGCTCAGGGTACACTGAAGCTTTCTTT,.,TRBV7-9,many,TRBJ1-1
CASSSDRPIYEQYF,TGCGCCAGCAGCTCGGACAGACCGATCTACGAGCAGTACTTC,.,TRBV5-1,many,TRBJ2-7
CASSSHSDSEQYF,TGTGCCAGCAGCTCCCACTCCGACAGCGAGCAGTACTTC,.,TRBV7-9,.,TRBJ2-7
CASSPIRGQGATGELFF,TGTGCCAGCAGCCCCATCCGGGGACAGGGGGCCACCGGGGAGCTGTTTTTT,TRBD1,TRBV9,.,TRBJ2-2
CASSHWRGETGELFF,TGCGCCAGCAGCCATTGGCGGGGAGAGACCGGGGAGCTGTTTTTT,.,TRBV4-1,once,TRBJ2-2
CASSYGAANQPQHF,TGTGCCAGCAGTTACGGGGCCGCCAATCAGCCCCAGCATTTT,.,TRBV6-5,few,TRBJ1-5
CASSQVGISEKLFF,TGCGCCAGCAGCCAAGTGGGGATATCAGAAAAACTGTTTTTT,.,TRBV4-1,.,TRBJ1-4
CASSSGRDMNTEAFF,TGTGCCAGCAGCTCAGGGAGGGATATGAACACTGAAGCTTTCTTT,.,TRBV7-6,.,TRBJ1-1
CASSGVSVGETQYF,TGCGCCAGCAGCGGGGTCAGCGTCGGAGAGACCCAGTACTTC,.,TRBV4-1,.,TRBJ2-5
CASSLGKTVNTEAFF,TGTGCCAGCAGTTTGGGTAAGACAGTGAACACTGAAGCTTTCTTT,.,TRBV27,few,TRBJ1-1
CASSSRTGRVNTEAFF,TGTGCCAGCAGCTCAAGGACAGGGCGTGTGAACACTGAAGCTTTCTTT,TRBD1,TRBV7-2,many,TRBJ1-1
CATSRGTGGPDTQYF,TGTGCCACCAGCAGGGGCACGGGGGGGCCAGATACGCAGTATTTT,TRBD2,TRBV15,few,TRBJ2-3